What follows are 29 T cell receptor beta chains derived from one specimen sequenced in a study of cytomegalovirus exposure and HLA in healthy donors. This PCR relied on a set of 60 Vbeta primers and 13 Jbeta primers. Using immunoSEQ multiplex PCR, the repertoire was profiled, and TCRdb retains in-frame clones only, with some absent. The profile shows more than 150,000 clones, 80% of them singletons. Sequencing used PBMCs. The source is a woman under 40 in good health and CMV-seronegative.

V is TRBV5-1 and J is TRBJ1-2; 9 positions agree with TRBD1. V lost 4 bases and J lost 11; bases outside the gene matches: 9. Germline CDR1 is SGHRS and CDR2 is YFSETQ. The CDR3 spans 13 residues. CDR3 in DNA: TGCGCCAGCAGCCCCCAGGACAGGGGCGGGTACACCTTC. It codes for CASSPQDRGGYTF.

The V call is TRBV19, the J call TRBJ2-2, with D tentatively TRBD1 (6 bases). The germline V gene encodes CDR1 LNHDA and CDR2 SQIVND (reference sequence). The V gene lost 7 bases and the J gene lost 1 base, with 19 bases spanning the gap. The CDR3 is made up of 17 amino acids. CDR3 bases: TGTGCCAGTAACCCGCTAGGGGGAGAAAAGAACACCGGGGAGCTGTTTTTT. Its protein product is CASNPLGGEKNTGELFF.

CDR3 sequence (DNA): TGTGCCAGCAGGGGCACGGCCACAGATACGCAGTATTTT. It codes for CASRGTATDTQYF. The chain recombines TRBV9 with TRBJ2-3, with unresolved D. The length of the CDR3 is 13 residues. V gave up 5 bases and J gave up 2 bases, with 9 bases separating them. The germline gives CDR1 SGDLS, CDR2 YYNGEE.

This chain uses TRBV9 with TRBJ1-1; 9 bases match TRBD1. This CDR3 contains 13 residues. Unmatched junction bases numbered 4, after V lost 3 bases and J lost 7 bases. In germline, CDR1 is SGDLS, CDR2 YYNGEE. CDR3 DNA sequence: TGTGCCAGCAGCGCCGGGACAGGGCTTGAAGCTTTCTTT. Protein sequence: CASSAGTGLEAFF. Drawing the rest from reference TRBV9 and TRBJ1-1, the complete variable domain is DSGVTQTPKHLITATGQRVTLRCSPRSGDLSVYWYQQSLDQGLQFLIQYYNGEERAKGNILERFSAQQFPDLHSELNLSSLELGDSALYFCASSAGTGLEAFFGQGTRLTVV.

The CDR3 region is CASSLYLWGPAANTEAFF. CDR3 bases: TGTGCCAGCAGCTTATATCTATGGGGCCCGGCTGCAAACACTGAAGCTTTCTTT. This chain uses TRBV7-2 with TRBJ1-1; perhaps TRBD1 as D (5 bases). This CDR3 spans 18 amino acids. Germline CDR1 SGHTA, CDR2 FQGNSA. V was trimmed by 2 bases and J by 2 bases, leaving 21 bases between them. Together with reference TRBV7-2 and TRBJ1-1, the CDR3 gives the full variable domain: GAGVSQSPSNKVTEKGKDVELRCDPISGHTALYWYRQSLGQGLEFLIYFQGNSAPDKSGLPSDRFSAERTGGSVSTLTIQRTQQEDSAVYLCASSLYLWGPAANTEAFFGQGTRLTVV.

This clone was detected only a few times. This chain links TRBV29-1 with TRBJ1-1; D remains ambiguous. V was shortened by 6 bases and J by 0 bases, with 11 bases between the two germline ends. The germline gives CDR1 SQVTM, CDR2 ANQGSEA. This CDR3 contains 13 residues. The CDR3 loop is CSVTAGLNTEAFF. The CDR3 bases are TGCAGCGTCACCGCAGGCCTGAACACTGAAGCTTTCTTT.

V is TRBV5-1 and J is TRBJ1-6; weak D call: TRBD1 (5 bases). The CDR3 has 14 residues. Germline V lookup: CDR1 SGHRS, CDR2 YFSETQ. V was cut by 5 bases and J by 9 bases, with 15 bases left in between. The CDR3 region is CASSSGTATSPLHF. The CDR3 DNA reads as TGCGCCAGCAGTTCCGGGACTGCCACTTCACCCCTCCACTTT.

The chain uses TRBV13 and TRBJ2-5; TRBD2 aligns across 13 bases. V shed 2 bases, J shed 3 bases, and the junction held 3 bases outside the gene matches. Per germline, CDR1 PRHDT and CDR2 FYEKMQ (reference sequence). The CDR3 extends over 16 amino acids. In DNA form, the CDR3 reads TGTGCCAGCAGCTTAAGCGGACTAGCGGGGGAAGAGACCCAGTACTTC. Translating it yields CASSLSGLAGEETQYF.

CDR3 amino acids: CASSAQGQTYNEQFF. The CDR3 DNA is TGTGCCAGCTCAGCGCAGGGACAGACCTACAATGAGCAGTTCTTC. The chain has TRBV18 and TRBJ2-1, with 7 nucleotides matching TRBD1. Germline CDR1 and CDR2: KGHSH and LQKENI. This CDR3 contains 15 residues. V lost 5 bases, J lost 2 bases, and 6 bases stayed unmatched.

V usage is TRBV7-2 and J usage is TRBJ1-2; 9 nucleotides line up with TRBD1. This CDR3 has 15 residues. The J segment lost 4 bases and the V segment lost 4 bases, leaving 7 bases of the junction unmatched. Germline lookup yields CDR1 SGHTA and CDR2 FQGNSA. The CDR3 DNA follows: TGTGCCAGCAGCTCGGGACAGGGAGGTTTCTATGGCTACACCTTC. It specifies CASSSGQGGFYGYTF.

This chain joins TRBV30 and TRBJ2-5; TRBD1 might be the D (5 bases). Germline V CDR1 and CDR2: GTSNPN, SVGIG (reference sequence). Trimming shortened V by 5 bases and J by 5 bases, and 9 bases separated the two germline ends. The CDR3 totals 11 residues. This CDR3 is CAWQGRETQYF. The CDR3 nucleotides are TGTGCCTGGCAGGGTCGGGAGACCCAGTACTTC.

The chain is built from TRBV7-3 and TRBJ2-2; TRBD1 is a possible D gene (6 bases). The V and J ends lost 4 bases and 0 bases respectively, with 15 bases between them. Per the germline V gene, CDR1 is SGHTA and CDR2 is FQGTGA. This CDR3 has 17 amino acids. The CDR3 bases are TGTGCCAGCAGCTCATCCCGGGACAAAACGAACACCGGGGAGCTGTTTTTT. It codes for CASSSSRDKTNTGELFF. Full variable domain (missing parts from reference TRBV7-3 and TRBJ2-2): GAGVSQTPSNKVTEKGKYVELRCDPISGHTALYWYRQSLGQGPEFLIYFQGTGAADDSGLPNDRFFAVRPEGSVSTLKIQRTERGDSAVYLCASSSSRDKTNTGELFFGEGSRLTVL.

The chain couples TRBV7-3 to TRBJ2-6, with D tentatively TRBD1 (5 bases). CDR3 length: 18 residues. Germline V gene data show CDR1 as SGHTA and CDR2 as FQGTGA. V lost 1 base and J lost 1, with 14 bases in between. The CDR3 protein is CASSLNPGLRSGANVLTF. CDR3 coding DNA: TGTGCCAGCAGCTTAAACCCAGGGTTAAGGTCTGGGGCCAACGTCCTGACTTTC.

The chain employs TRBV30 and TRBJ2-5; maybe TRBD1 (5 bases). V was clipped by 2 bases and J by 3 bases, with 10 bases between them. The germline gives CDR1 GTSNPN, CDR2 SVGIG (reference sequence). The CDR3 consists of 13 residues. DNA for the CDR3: TGTGCCTGGAGTCGCGACAGAAAAGAGACCCAGTACTTC. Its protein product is CAWSRDRKETQYF. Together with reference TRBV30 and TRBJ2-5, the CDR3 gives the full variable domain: SQTIHQWPATLVQPVGSPLSLECTVEGTSNPNLYWYRQAAGRGLQLLFYSVGIGQISSEVPQNLSASRPQDRQFILSSKKLLLSDSGFYLCAWSRDRKETQYFGPGTRLLVL.

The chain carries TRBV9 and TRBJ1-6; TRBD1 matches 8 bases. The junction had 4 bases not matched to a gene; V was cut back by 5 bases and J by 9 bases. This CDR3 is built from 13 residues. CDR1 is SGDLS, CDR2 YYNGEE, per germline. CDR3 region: CASRSTGGSPLHF. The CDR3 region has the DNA TGTGCCAGCAGGTCCACAGGGGGTTCACCCCTCCACTTT.

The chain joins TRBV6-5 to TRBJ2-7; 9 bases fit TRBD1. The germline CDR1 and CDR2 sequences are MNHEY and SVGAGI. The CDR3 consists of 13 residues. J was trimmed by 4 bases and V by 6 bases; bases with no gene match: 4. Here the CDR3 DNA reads TGTGCCAGCAGATGGGGACAGGGTTACGAGCAGTACTTC. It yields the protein CASRWGQGYEQYF.

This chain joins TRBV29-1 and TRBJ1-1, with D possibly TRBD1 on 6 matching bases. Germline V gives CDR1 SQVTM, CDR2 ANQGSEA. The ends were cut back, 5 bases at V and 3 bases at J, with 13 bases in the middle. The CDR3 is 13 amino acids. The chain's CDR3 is CSVLGGAYTEAFF. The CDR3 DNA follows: TGCAGCGTTCTAGGGGGGGCCTACACTGAAGCTTTCTTT.

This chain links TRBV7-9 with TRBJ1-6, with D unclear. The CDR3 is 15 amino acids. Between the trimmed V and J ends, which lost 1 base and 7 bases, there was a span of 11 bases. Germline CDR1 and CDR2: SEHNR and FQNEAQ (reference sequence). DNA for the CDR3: TGTGCCAGCAGCTTAGGGGGAGATAGGAATTCACCCCTCCACTTT. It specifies CASSLGGDRNSPLHF.

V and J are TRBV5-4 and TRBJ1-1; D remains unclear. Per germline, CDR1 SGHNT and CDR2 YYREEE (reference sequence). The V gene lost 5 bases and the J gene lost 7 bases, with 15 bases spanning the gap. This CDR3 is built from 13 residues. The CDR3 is CASRSERQNEAFF. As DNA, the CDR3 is TGTGCCAGCAGATCCGAGCGGCAGAATGAAGCTTTCTTT.

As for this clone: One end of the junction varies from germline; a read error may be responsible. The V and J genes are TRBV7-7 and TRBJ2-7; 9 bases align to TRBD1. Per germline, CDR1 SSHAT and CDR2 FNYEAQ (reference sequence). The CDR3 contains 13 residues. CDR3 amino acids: CASSMDRGYEQYF. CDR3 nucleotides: TGTGCTAGCAGCATGGACAGGGGTTACGAGCAGTACTTC.

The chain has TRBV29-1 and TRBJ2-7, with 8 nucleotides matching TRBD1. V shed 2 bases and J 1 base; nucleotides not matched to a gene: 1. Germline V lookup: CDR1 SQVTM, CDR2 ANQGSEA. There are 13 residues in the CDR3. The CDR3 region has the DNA TGCAGCGTTGAAAGGACAGGGTCCTACGAGCAGTACTTC. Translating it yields CSVERTGSYEQYF.

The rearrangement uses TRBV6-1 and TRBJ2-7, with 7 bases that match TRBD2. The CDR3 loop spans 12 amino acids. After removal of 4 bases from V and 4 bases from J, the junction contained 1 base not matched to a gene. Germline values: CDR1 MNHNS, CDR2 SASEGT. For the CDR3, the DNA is TGTGCCAGCAGTGTGGGAGGGTACGAGCAGTACTTC. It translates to CASSVGGYEQYF.

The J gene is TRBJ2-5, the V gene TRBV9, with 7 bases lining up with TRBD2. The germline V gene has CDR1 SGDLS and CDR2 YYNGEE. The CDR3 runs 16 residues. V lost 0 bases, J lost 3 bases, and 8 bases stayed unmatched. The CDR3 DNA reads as TGTGCCAGCAGCGTAGCGTTTAGCGGGCCCGAAGAGACCCAGTACTTC. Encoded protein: CASSVAFSGPEETQYF.

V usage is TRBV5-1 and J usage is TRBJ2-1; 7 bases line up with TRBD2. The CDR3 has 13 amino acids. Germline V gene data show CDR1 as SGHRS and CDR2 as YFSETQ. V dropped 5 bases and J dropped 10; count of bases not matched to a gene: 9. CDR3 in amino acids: CASSATSSREQFF. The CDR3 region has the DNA TGCGCCAGCAGTGCGACTAGCTCCCGGGAGCAGTTCTTC.

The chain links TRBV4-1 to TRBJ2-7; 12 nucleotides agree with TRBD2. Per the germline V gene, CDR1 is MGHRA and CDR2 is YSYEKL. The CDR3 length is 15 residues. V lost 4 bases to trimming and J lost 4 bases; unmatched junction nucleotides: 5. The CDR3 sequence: CASSRELAGGYEQYF. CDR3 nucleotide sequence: TGCGCCAGCAGCCGAGAACTAGCGGGGGGTTACGAGCAGTACTTC.

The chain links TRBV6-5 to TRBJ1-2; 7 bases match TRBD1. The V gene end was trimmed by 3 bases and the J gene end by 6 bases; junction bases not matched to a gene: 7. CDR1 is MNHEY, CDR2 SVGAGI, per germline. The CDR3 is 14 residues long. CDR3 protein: CASSYTGQVHGYTF. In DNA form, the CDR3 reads TGTGCCAGCAGTTATACTGGACAGGTCCATGGCTACACCTTC.

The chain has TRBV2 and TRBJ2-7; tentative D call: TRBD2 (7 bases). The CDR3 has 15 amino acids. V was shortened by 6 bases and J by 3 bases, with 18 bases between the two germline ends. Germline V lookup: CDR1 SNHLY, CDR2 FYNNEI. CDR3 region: CASRGWGGGRYEQYF. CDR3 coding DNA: TGTGCCAGCAGGGGGTGGGGCGGGGGCCGCTACGAGCAGTACTTC.

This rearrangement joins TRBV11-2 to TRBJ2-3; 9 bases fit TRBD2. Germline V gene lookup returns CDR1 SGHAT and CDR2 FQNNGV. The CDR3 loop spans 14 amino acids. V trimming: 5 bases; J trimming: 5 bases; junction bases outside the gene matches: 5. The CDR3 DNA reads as TGTGCCAGCAGCCCCCGCGGGGGGGGAGATACGCAGTATTTT. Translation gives CASSPRGGGDTQYF.

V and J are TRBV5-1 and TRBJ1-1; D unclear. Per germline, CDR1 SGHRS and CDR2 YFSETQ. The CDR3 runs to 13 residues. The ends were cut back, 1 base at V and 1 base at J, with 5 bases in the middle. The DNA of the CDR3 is TGCGCCAGCAGCTTGTCAGAGAACACTGAAGCTTTCTTT. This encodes CASSLSENTEAFF. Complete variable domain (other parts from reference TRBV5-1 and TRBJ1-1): KAGVTQTPRYLIKTRGQQVTLSCSPISGHRSVSWYQQTPGQGLQFLFEYFSETQRNKGNFPGRFSGRQFSNSRSEMNVSTLELGDSALYLCASSLSENTEAFFGQGTRLTVV.